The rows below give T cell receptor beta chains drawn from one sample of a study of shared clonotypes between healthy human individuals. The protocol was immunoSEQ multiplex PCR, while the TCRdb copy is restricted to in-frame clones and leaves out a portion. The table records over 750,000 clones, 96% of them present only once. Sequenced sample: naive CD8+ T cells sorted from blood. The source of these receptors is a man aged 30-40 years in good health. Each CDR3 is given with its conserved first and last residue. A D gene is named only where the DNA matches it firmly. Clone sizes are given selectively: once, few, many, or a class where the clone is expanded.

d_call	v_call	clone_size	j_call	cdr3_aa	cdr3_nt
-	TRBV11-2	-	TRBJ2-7	CASSSRDTPYEQYF	TGTGCCAGCAGCTCCCGGGACACCCCCTACGAGCAGTACTTC
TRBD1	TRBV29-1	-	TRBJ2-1	CSVEEGQGRSEQFF	TGCAGCGTTGAAGAAGGACAGGGTAGGAGTGAGCAGTTCTTC
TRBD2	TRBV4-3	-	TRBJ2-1	CASSQNPSGGEEFF	TGCGCCAGCAGCCAAAACCCTAGCGGGGGCGAGGAGTTCTTC
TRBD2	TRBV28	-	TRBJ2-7	CASLASGSYEQYF	TGTGCCAGCTTGGCTAGCGGTTCCTACGAGCAGTACTTC
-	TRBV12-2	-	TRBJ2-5	CASRAGRLGPETQYF	TGTGCAAGTCGCGCGGGGAGGCTAGGGCCAGAGACCCAGTACTTC
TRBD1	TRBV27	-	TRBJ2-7	CASSFGTGLFYEQYF	TGTGCCAGCAGTTTCGGGACAGGGCTTTTCTACGAGCAGTACTTC
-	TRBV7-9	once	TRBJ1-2	CASSLDTWDAYGYTF	TGTGCCAGCAGCTTAGATACTTGGGACGCCTATGGCTACACCTTC
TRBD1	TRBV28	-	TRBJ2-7	CASRDRFYEQYF	TGTGCCAGCAGGGACAGGTTCTACGAGCAGTACTTC
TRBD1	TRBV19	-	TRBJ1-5	CASGTGGAGQPQHF	TGTGCCAGTGGTACAGGGGGCGCGGGTCAGCCCCAGCATTTT
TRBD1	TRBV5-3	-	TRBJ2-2	CARSLRGPPRAGELFF	TGTGCCAGAAGCTTGAGGGGGCCACCGAGGGCCGGGGAGCTGTTTTTT
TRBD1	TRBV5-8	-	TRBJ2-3	CASSLDRGRTDTQYF	TGTGCCAGCAGCCTGGACAGGGGGCGCACAGATACGCAGTATTTT
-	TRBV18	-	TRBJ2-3	CASSPDGGGWGTDTQYF	TGTGCCAGCTCACCAGATGGCGGCGGGTGGGGCACAGATACGCAGTATTTT
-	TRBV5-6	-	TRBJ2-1	CASNPTGLDEQFF	TGTGCCAGCAACCCAACAGGGCTCGATGAGCAGTTCTTC
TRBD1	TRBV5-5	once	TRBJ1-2	CASSLAPRDRHNGYTF	TGTGCCAGCAGCTTGGCCCCTAGGGACAGGCACAATGGCTACACCTTC